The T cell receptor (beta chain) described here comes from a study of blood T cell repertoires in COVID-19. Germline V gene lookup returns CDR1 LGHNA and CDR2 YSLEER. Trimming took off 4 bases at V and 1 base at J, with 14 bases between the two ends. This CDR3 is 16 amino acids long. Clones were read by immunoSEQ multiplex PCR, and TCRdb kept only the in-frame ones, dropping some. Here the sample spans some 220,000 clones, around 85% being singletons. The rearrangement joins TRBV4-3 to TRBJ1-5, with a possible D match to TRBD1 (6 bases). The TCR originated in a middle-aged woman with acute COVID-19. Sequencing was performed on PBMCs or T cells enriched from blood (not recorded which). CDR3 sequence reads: CASSPGVGGSNQPQHF. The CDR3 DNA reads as TGCGCCAGCAGCCCAGGGGTAGGTGGGAGCAATCAGCCCCAGCATTTT.